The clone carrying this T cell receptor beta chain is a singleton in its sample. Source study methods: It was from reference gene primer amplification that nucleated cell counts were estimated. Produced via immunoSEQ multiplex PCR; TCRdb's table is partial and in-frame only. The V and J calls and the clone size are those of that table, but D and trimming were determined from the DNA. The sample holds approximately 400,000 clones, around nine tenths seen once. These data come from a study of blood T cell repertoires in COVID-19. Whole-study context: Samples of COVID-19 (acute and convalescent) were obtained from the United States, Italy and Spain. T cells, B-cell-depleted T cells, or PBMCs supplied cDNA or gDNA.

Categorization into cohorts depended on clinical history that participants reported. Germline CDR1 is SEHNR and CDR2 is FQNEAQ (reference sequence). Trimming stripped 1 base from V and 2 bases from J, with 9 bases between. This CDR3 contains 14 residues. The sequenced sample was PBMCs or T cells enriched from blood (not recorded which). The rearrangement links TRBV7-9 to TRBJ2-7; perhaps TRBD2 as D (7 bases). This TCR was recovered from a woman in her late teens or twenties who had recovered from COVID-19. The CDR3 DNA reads TGTGCCAGCAGCTTAGGGGGGGGCACCTACGAGCAGTACTTC. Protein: CASSLGGGTYEQYF.